The 13 T cell receptor beta chains below were found in one sample sequenced in a study of blood T cell repertoires in COVID-19. Profiling relied on immunoSEQ multiplex PCR, and the TCRdb table lists in-frame clones only, not all of them. The data contain roughly 40,000 clones, 80% to 90% of them singletons. Sample: peripheral blood. These receptors were collected from a woman in her 70s with acute or convalescent COVID-19.

This chain joins TRBV5-3 and TRBJ2-7; 8 nucleotides line up with TRBD2. TRBV5-3 is labeled an ORF, and its function is uncertain. V shed 2 bases and J 9 bases; nucleotides not matched to a gene: 13. The CDR3 has 15 amino acids. CDR3 amino acids: CARSFGTRGSIWQYV. CDR3 nucleotide sequence: TGTGCCAGAAGCTTCGGGACTAGAGGGTCCATTTGGCAGTACGTC.

The gene calls are TRBV6-2 or TRBV6-3 and TRBJ2-3; 8 bases map to TRBD2. The V and J ends lost 6 bases and 2 bases, in that order; junction bases with no gene match: 7. Looked up from germline, CDR1 is MNHEY and CDR2 is SVGEGT. This CDR3 has 15 amino acids. Here the CDR3 DNA reads TGTGCCAGCAGCTCTCGGGGGGGAACCACAGATACGCAGTATTTT. This gives the protein CASSSRGGTTDTQYF.

This clone was seen a single time. The chain employs TRBV19 and TRBJ1-2; 8 bases match TRBD1. The V gene's germline CDR1 is LNHDA and CDR2 SQIVND (reference sequence). Losses at the gene ends were 6 bases for V and 8 bases for J; bases not matched to a gene: 8. CDR3 length: 13 residues. The CDR3 is CASSPGQGWGYTF. DNA for the CDR3: TGTGCCAGTAGCCCCGGACAGGGTTGGGGCTACACCTTC.

This clone came up once. For the CDR3, the DNA is TGTGCCAGCAGTGCTGGGACAGGGACCGAGCAGTACGTC. It translates to CASSAGTGTEQYV. J is TRBJ2-7 and V is TRBV2; 9 nucleotides line up with TRBD1. This CDR3 region has 13 residues. Trimming removed 4 bases from V and 6 bases from J; junction bases left unmatched: 4. The germline CDR1 and CDR2 sequences are SNHLY and FYNNEI.

The chain carries TRBV14 and TRBJ1-1; weak D call: TRBD1 (5 bases). This CDR3 contains 15 residues. Germline CDR1 is SGHDN and CDR2 is FVKESK. V lost 1 base and J lost 3, with 12 bases in between. CDR3 sequence (DNA): TGTGCCAGCAGCCAAGGAGGCGGGGCCCACACTGAAGCTTTCTTT. Its translation: CASSQGGGAHTEAFF.

The chain uses TRBV18 and TRBJ1-2, with 7 bases identical to TRBD1. CDR1 KGHSH and CDR2 LQKENI come from the germline V gene. J was trimmed by 4 bases and V by 5 bases; bases with no gene match: 4. The CDR3 runs 13 residues. CDR3 loop: CASSSGQLYGYTF. DNA of the CDR3: TGTGCCAGCTCATCGGGACAGCTCTATGGCTACACCTTC.

The chain has TRBV6-5 and TRBJ1-2; D not certain. In germline, CDR1 is MNHEY, CDR2 SVGAGI. V lost 0 bases to trimming and J lost 5 bases, with 10 bases between them. There are 14 residues in the CDR3. The CDR3 region is CASSYSNGPYGYTF. In nucleotides, the CDR3 is TGTGCCAGCAGTTACTCGAATGGCCCATATGGCTACACCTTC.

The CDR3 here is CASSEGAYEQYV. CDR3 nucleotides: TGTGCCAGCAGCGAAGGAGCCTACGAGCAGTACGTC. The chain combines TRBV6-8 with TRBJ2-7; D call uncertain. The V end lost 6 bases, the J end lost 2 bases, and 8 bases lay between the germline ends. This CDR3 has 12 residues. The V gene's germline CDR1 is MNHGY and CDR2 SAAAGT.

This clone was seen only a few times. The V and J genes are TRBV10-1 and TRBJ2-7; D unclear. The ends were cut back, 7 bases at V and 0 bases at J, with 13 bases in the middle. The CDR3 extends over 14 amino acids. Germline lookup yields CDR1 WNHNN and CDR2 SYGVQD (reference sequence). The CDR3 sequence: CASKVEPSSYEQYV. The DNA for the CDR3 is TGCGCCAGCAAGGTGGAGCCTAGCTCCTACGAGCAGTACGTC.

The V and J genes are TRBV19 and TRBJ1-1, with D perhaps matching TRBD1 (5 bases). CDR3 length equals 13 residues. CDR1 is LNHDA, CDR2 SQIVND, per germline (reference sequence). Trimming took 5 bases from V and 4 from J, leaving 11 bases between them. The CDR3 DNA sequence: TGTGCCAGTAGTCTCAGTAGGGGCACTGAAGCTTTCTTT. The encoded protein is CASSLSRGTEAFF.

J is TRBJ2-1 and V is TRBV6-6; tentatively, D is TRBD1 (7 bases). The germline V gene encodes CDR1 MNHNY and CDR2 SVGAGI (reference sequence). Trimming shortened V by 4 bases and J by 3 bases, and 10 bases separated the two germline ends. The CDR3 sequence is 14 residues long. Here the CDR3 reads CASSFQGGYNEQFF. The CDR3 coding sequence is TGTGCCAGCAGTTTTCAGGGGGGCTACAATGAGCAGTTCTTC.

The J gene is TRBJ2-3, the V gene TRBV5-1; 8 nucleotides agree with TRBD1. The CDR3 is 15 residues long. The germline V gene encodes CDR1 SGHRS and CDR2 YFSETQ. Germline trimming cut 4 bases from V and 2 bases from J; bases unmatched to any gene: 6. DNA for the CDR3: TGCGCCAGCAGCGTGGACAGGGTCAACACAGATACGCAGTATTTT. Protein sequence: CASSVDRVNTDTQYF.

This chain links TRBV30 with TRBJ1-6; TRBD1 is a possible D gene (6 bases). The CDR3 is made up of 13 amino acids. Germline loops: CDR1 GTSNPN, CDR2 SVGIG (reference sequence). Trimming removed 1 base from V and 12 bases from J, with 13 bases in between. CDR3 region: CAWSGVGAGPLHF. The CDR3 coding sequence is TGTGCCTGGAGTGGAGTGGGGGCTGGACCCCTCCACTTT.